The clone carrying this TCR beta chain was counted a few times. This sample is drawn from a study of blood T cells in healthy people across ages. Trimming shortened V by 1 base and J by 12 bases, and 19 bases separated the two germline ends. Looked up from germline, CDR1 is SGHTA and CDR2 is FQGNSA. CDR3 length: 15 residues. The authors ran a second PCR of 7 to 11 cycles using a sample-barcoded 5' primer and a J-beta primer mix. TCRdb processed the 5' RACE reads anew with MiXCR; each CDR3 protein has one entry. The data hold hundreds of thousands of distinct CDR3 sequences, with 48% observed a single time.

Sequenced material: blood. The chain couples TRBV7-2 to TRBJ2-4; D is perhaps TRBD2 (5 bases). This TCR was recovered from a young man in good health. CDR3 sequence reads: CASSLGGERVGNQYF. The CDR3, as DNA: TGTGCCAGCAGCTTAGGAGGTGAGAGGGTCGGAAATCAGTACTTC.